The clone carrying this T cell receptor (beta chain) was detected only once. Antigen unknown. Trimming cost V 5 bases and J 3 bases, with 20 bases left between them. The CDR3 contains 17 residues. In germline, CDR1 is MDHEN, CDR2 SYDVKM. The records do not include a CMV serostatus for this donor. The entry originates in a study of cytomegalovirus exposure and HLA in healthy donors. Regarding the study as a whole: Researchers had no immune exposure information except CMV serostatus available.

The PCR contained 60 Vbeta and 13 Jbeta primers. Generated by immunoSEQ multiplex PCR, the TCRdb table keeps only in-frame clones and is missing some. This sample has over 130,000 clones; 70% to 80% occur once, and the top ten carry roughly 3.6%. The sequenced material came from PBMCs. This TCR came from a human donor in good health. The V call is TRBV28, the J call TRBJ1-5; a possible D gene is TRBD1 (5 bases). CDR3 protein: CASSPEAGGSFNQPQHF. As DNA, the CDR3 is TGTGCCAGCAGTCCCGAGGCGGGGGGGAGCTTCAATCAGCCCCAGCATTTT.